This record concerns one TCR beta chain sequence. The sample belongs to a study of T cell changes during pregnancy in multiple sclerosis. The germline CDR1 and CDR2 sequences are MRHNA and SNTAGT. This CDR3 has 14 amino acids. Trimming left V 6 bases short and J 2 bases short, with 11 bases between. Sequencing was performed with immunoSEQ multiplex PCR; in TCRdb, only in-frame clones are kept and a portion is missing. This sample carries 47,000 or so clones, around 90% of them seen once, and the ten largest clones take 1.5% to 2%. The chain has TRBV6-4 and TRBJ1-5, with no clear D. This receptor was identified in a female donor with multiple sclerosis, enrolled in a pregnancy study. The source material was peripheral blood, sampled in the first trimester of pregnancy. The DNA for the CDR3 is TGTGCCAGCAGGGAGAGGGATCGCAATCAGCCCCAGCATTTT. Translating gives CASRERDRNQPQHF.